This TCR beta chain comes out of a study of T cells in Graves' hyperthyroidism and ophthalmopathy. Only a few counts were recorded for this clonotype. Its target is not known. The authors obtained PBMCs from 10 ml of fresh peripheral blood. TCR beta CDR3 region amplification was performed from RNA transcripts. An initial round of RT-PCR targeting the TCR CDR3 relied on the HTBI primer set. MiXCR was run by TCRdb on the multiplex PCR reads, yielding one entry per CDR3 protein. The data hold about 840,000 distinct CDR3 sequences, with about 38% observed a single time. Study-wide results and limits: Researchers report that a 13 V-J model separated ophthalmopathy from stable hyperthyroidism. Ophthalmopathy got predicted by the model a median roughly six months before its onset.

The source is a man aged 18 to 35 with Graves' hyperthyroidism. Source material: blood.

CDR3 in amino acids: CASSSANGGSDYEQYF. For the CDR3, the DNA is TGCGCCAGCAGCTCTGCTAATGGCGGGAGCGACTACGAGCAGTACTTC. This rearrangement joins TRBV5-1 to TRBJ2-7; 7 bases map to TRBD2. V trimming: 3 bases; J trimming: 3 bases; junction bases outside the gene matches: 12. The CDR3 is 16 residues long. Germline-derived CDR1 and CDR2 are SGHRS and YFSETQ.